Listed here are 26 T cell receptor beta chains from one sample, sequenced in a study of PD-1 blockade in classical Hodgkin lymphoma. Stated time point: cycle 4 day 1 (C4D1), after 6 weeks of nivolumab. Following autologous stem cell transplantation, relapse occurred in every patient, and exposure to brentuximab vedotin varied. Some clones are missing from TCRdb's copy, which holds only in-frame ones; the method was immunoSEQ multiplex PCR. The profile shows roughly 50,000 clones, roughly 90% of them singletons. The sequenced sample was peripheral blood mononuclear cells (PBMCs), obtained before the fourth cycle of nivolumab. The receptors stem from a human donor with classical Hodgkin lymphoma.

The chain couples TRBV28 to TRBJ2-3; D not resolved. This CDR3 has 16 amino acids. Trimming removed 5 bases from V and 0 bases from J, with 15 bases in between. Germline V CDR1 and CDR2: MDHEN, SYDVKM. The CDR3 bases are TGTGCCAGCAGTACCTTTGGCGGAGTAAGCACAGATACGCAGTATTTT. Encoded protein: CASSTFGGVSTDTQYF.

V usage is TRBV7-6 and J usage is TRBJ2-7; D not resolved. CDR3 length: 11 residues. Germline V gives CDR1 SGHVS, CDR2 FNYEAQ. Trimming took 2 bases from V and 3 from J, leaving 2 bases between them. The chain's CDR3 is CASSLSYEQYF. The CDR3, as DNA: TGTGCCAGCAGCTTAAGCTACGAGCAGTACTTC.

This rearrangement joins TRBV27 to TRBJ2-2, with 10 bases aligning to TRBD2. The CDR3 runs to 16 residues. Trimming at V came to 8 bases and at J to 6 bases, leaving 12 bases not matched to a gene. The germline gives CDR1 MNHEY, CDR2 SMNVEV (reference sequence). Here the CDR3 reads CASERLAGESAGELFF. Here the CDR3 DNA reads TGTGCCAGCGAGCGTCTAGCGGGAGAAAGCGCCGGGGAGCTGTTTTTT.

This sequence joins TRBV6-1 and TRBJ2-7; a weak D match, TRBD1 (6 bases). The ends were cut back, 2 bases at V and 4 bases at J, with 12 bases in the middle. Germline CDR1 MNHNS, CDR2 SASEGT. The CDR3 extends over 14 amino acids. CDR3 loop: CASSEPGGKYEQYF. The DNA for the CDR3 is TGTGCCAGCAGTGAACCTGGGGGCAAGTACGAGCAGTACTTC.

The rearrangement uses TRBV6-6 and TRBJ1-1; possible D gene TRBD1, 6 bases. The germline V gene encodes CDR1 MNHNY and CDR2 SVGAGI (reference sequence). The CDR3 loop spans 16 amino acids. Trimming removed 2 bases at V and 3 bases at J, with 16 bases between. In nucleotides, the CDR3 is TGTGCCAGCAGTTACGGTAACAGGGCTGGTTACACTGAAGCTTTCTTT. Protein sequence: CASSYGNRAGYTEAFF.

This clone was observed a single time. This rearrangement joins TRBV19 to TRBJ2-7, with 10 bases fitting TRBD1. The CDR3 is 16 residues long. The ends lost 1 base at V and 2 bases at J; junction bases unmatched: 5. Per the germline V gene, CDR1 is LNHDA and CDR2 is SQIVND (reference sequence). The CDR3: CASSIGRDRGPYEQYF. The CDR3 nucleotides are TGTGCCAGTAGTATAGGACGGGACAGGGGCCCCTACGAGCAGTACTTC.

The chain recombines TRBV5-4 with TRBJ1-2; D is undetermined. This CDR3 contains 13 residues. Germline values: CDR1 SGHNT, CDR2 YYREEE (reference sequence). Trimming stripped 4 bases from V and 0 bases from J, with 7 bases between. CDR3 sequence (DNA): TGTGCCAGCAGCCTACTAGCTAACTATGGCTACACCTTC. Protein: CASSLLANYGYTF.

This chain joins TRBV4-2 and TRBJ2-5; 9 bases are shared with TRBD2. This CDR3 has 16 residues. Germline CDR1 reads LGHNA; CDR2 reads YNFKEQ. V lost 1 base and J lost 4; bases outside the gene matches: 7. The CDR3 protein is CASSQVQREVLETQYF. CDR3 DNA sequence: TGTGCCAGCAGCCAAGTACAGCGGGAGGTATTAGAGACCCAGTACTTC.

The chain carries TRBV2 and TRBJ2-1, with TRBD2 matching over 8 bases. The CDR3 totals 17 residues. CDR1 SNHLY and CDR2 FYNNEI come from the germline V gene. Germline trimming cut 8 bases from V and 3 bases from J; bases unmatched to any gene: 15. For the CDR3, the DNA is TGTGCCAGCCATCCATCAGACGTAGCGGGGAACTACAATGAGCAGTTCTTC. It is translated as CASHPSDVAGNYNEQFF. Full variable domain (outside the CDR3, taken from reference TRBV2 and TRBJ2-1): EPEVTQTPSHQVTQMGQEVILRCVPISNHLYFYWYRQILGQKVEFLVSFYNNEISEKSEIFDDQFSVERPDGSNFTLKIRSTKLEDSAMYFCASHPSDVAGNYNEQFFGPGTRLTVL.

This rearrangement joins TRBV4-1 to TRBJ2-4; D call uncertain. The CDR3 totals 16 residues. Germline CDR1 and CDR2: MGHRA and YSYEKL. The V end was cut by 0 bases, the J end by 1 base, with 10 bases between. The CDR3 DNA sequence: TGCGCCAGCAGCCAAGATCTGGGCTGGGCCAAAAACATTCAGTACTTC. This codes for CASSQDLGWAKNIQYF.

As for this clone: This specimen includes other DNA sequences encoding the same CDR3. This chain connects TRBV10-3 to TRBJ2-5; D is unclear. Trimming removed 5 bases from V and 0 bases from J, with 7 bases in between. The CDR3 has 13 residues. Germline CDR1 ENHRY, CDR2 SYGVKD. The CDR3 nucleotides read TGTGCCATCAGTAGAACGTACCAAGAGACCCAGTACTTC. It yields the protein CAISRTYQETQYF.

The gene calls are TRBV7-6 and TRBJ2-3; 12 bases line up with TRBD2. The junction had 8 bases not matched to a gene; V was cut back by 5 bases and J by 2 bases. CDR1 is SGHVS, CDR2 FNYEAQ, per germline. The CDR3 runs to 17 residues. The CDR3: CASSLRLAGGITDTQYF. As DNA, the CDR3 is TGTGCCAGCAGCCTCCGCCTAGCGGGAGGGATCACAGATACGCAGTATTTT. Filled out from reference TRBV7-6 and TRBJ2-3, the complete variable domain reads GAGVSQSPRYKVTKRGQDVALRCDPISGHVSLYWYRQALGQGPEFLTYFNYEAQQDKSGLPNDRFSAERPEGSISTLTIQRTEQRDSAMYRCASSLRLAGGITDTQYFGPGTRLTVL.

J is TRBJ2-7 and V is TRBV6-6; 9 bases are shared with TRBD1. This CDR3 has 14 residues. Germline assignment: CDR1 MNHNY and CDR2 SVGAGI (reference sequence). V trimming: 7 bases; J trimming: 4 bases; junction bases outside the gene matches: 8. CDR3 coding DNA: TGTGCCAGCATGAGGACAGGGGCGAGATACGAGCAGTACTTC. The encoded protein is CASMRTGARYEQYF.

The chain is built from TRBV27 and TRBJ1-2, with D unresolved. Trimming shortened V by 3 bases and J by 0 bases, and 8 bases separated the two germline ends. Looked up from germline, CDR1 is MNHEY and CDR2 is SMNVEV (reference sequence). The CDR3 has 14 amino acids. The CDR3 here is CASSFALSNYGYTF. The CDR3 bases are TGTGCCAGCAGTTTTGCCCTATCTAACTATGGCTACACCTTC.

This sequence joins TRBV18 and TRBJ2-1; D gene unclear. Trimming removed 0 bases from V and 4 bases from J, with 13 bases in between. The CDR3 totals 16 residues. The germline gives CDR1 KGHSH, CDR2 LQKENI. CDR3 amino acids: CASSPPSSPAYNEQFF. The CDR3 region has the DNA TGTGCCAGCTCACCACCGTCCTCCCCCGCATACAATGAGCAGTTCTTC.

The CDR3 DNA sequence: TGTGCCAGCAGTGTCTCCGGGGCATCGCAGGGCTACACCTTC. Translated, it gives CASSVSGASQGYTF. The chain carries TRBV6-4 and TRBJ1-2; TRBD1 might be the D (5 bases). Trimming shortened V by 4 bases and J by 8 bases, and 17 bases separated the two germline ends. Looked up from germline, CDR1 is MRHNA and CDR2 is SNTAGT. CDR3 length: 14 amino acids.

This chain links TRBV6-4 with TRBJ2-3, with D unresolved. CDR3 length equals 15 residues. V lost 0 bases to trimming and J lost 2 bases, with 9 bases between them. Germline assignment: CDR1 MRHNA and CDR2 SNTAGT. The CDR3 here is CASSDSPLTTDTQYF. The CDR3 DNA follows: TGTGCCAGCAGTGACTCCCCCTTGACCACAGATACGCAGTATTTT.

The rearrangement uses TRBV7-8 and TRBJ2-1; D gene unclear. Germline CDR1 reads SGHVS; CDR2 reads FQNEAQ. The CDR3 is made up of 16 amino acids. V was trimmed by 4 bases and J by 0 bases, leaving 13 bases between them. The DNA of the CDR3 is TGTGCCAGCAGCTCCCAAACTTGGAGCTCCTACAATGAGCAGTTCTTC. Translated: CASSSQTWSSYNEQFF.

This chain joins TRBV7-3 and TRBJ2-5; D is ambiguous. The V gene lost 2 bases and the J gene lost 4 bases, with 11 bases spanning the gap. CDR3 size: 14 residues. The germline V gene has CDR1 SGHTA and CDR2 FQGTGA. Here the CDR3 reads CASSLGVHAETQYF. As DNA, the CDR3 is TGTGCCAGCAGCTTAGGAGTCCACGCAGAGACCCAGTACTTC.

V gene TRBV10-1 combines with J gene TRBJ1-5; D not certain. V lost 3 bases and J lost 4, with 7 bases in between. Germline V CDR1 and CDR2: WNHNN, SYGVQD (reference sequence). The CDR3 runs 13 residues. Here the CDR3 reads CASSEQRNQPQHF. For the CDR3, the DNA is TGCGCCAGCAGTGAACAGAGGAATCAGCCCCAGCATTTT.

This sequence joins TRBV19 and TRBJ1-5, with D tentatively TRBD1 (5 bases). With 4 bases removed from V and 4 bases from J, the gap between germline ends came to 8 bases. CDR3 length: 13 amino acids. Germline values: CDR1 LNHDA, CDR2 SQIVND (reference sequence). In DNA, the CDR3 is TGTGCCAGTAGTACGGGACGGAATCAGCCCCAGCATTTT. It specifies CASSTGRNQPQHF.

The chain joins TRBV2 to TRBJ1-4; D unresolved. Between the trimmed V and J ends, which lost 8 bases and 5 bases, there was a span of 6 bases. The CDR3 has 11 amino acids. The germline V gene encodes CDR1 SNHLY and CDR2 FYNNEI. The CDR3 protein is CASSENEKLFF. As DNA, the CDR3 is TGTGCCAGCTCCGAGAATGAAAAACTGTTTTTT.

The chain joins TRBV11-2 to TRBJ2-4; tentatively, D is TRBD2 (6 bases). V shed 1 base and J shed 6 bases, with 16 bases lying between them. This CDR3 has 16 amino acids. Germline assignment: CDR1 SGHAT and CDR2 FQNNGV. The CDR3, as DNA: TGTGCCAGCAGCTTAGCCCCGGACTACCTCTTAAACATTCAGTACTTC. Encoded protein: CASSLAPDYLLNIQYF.

The J gene is TRBJ1-4, the V gene TRBV15; D is unclear. Germline V lookup: CDR1 LNHNV, CDR2 YYDKDF (reference sequence). This CDR3 comprises 16 residues. V was shortened by 5 bases and J by 5 bases, with 18 bases between the two germline ends. The DNA of the CDR3 is TGTGCCACCAGCTCCCGCGTGTTGTTAACGAATGAAAAACTGTTTTTT. This translates into CATSSRVLLTNEKLFF.

The V call is TRBV7-6, the J call TRBJ1-2, with a tentative D call TRBD1 (5 bases). The CDR3 loop spans 15 amino acids. V lost 4 bases and J 4 bases, leaving 16 bases between the germline ends. In germline, CDR1 is SGHVS, CDR2 FNYEAQ. The CDR3 loop reads CASSSTGTSTYGYTF. Written as DNA, the CDR3 is TGTGCCAGCAGCTCCACCGGGACCTCTACCTATGGCTACACCTTC.

V usage is TRBV7-2 and J usage is TRBJ2-4; 9 bases are shared with TRBD2. In germline, CDR1 is SGHTA, CDR2 FQGNSA. Trimming removed 1 base from V and 7 bases from J; junction bases left unmatched: 11. This CDR3 contains 17 residues. The CDR3 sequence is CASSLGGGRAVQNIQYF. For the CDR3, the DNA is TGTGCCAGCAGCTTAGGCGGCGGGAGGGCGGTCCAGAACATTCAGTACTTC.